These T cell receptor beta chains were read from a single sample in a study of PD-1 blockade in classical Hodgkin lymphoma. Clones were sequenced by immunoSEQ multiplex PCR, and TCRdb holds only the in-frame ones, with some missing. The sample consists of under 30,000 clones, around 64% of them appearing once. The sample here was peripheral blood mononuclear cells (PBMCs), taken at baseline. These receptors were obtained from a human donor with classical Hodgkin lymphoma. CDR3s include the opening cysteine and the closing phenylalanine or tryptophan.

v_call	cdr3_aa
TRBV11-2	CASSLAGGRGELFF
TRBV7-6	CASSLVRQGGEQFF
TRBV19	CASSPLYRVGVGTEAFF
TRBV9	CASSSLQGRSTEQYF
TRBV7-9	CASSARQGYTEAFF
TRBV6-1	CAGSLQGASEAFF
TRBV27	CASSLGTGEAFF
TRBV5-6	CASSLKSGTGSDTIYF
TRBV5-1	CASSLLSGVAGELFF
TRBV7-9	CASSDRTGAEQYF
TRBV7-6	CASSLGTDNNEKLFF
TRBV5-1	CASSSPGTGELFF
TRBV28	CASRERGQGANQPQHF
TRBV30	CAWSWGLGNTIYF
TRBV4-1	CASSHWENEQFF
TRBV28	CASSYRGNYGYTF
TRBV27	CASSLLQTGTSMNEQFF
TRBV28	CASSPHRGSGANVLTF
TRBV28	CAIETSGGADTQYF
TRBV5-1	CASSIGGVGEKLFF
TRBV5-1	CASSLSLQSYNEQFF
TRBV2	CASSRTDYGYTF
TRBV19	CASSIRRYNQPQHF
TRBV4-1	CASSQDPGDYGYTF
TRBV6-1	CASSRRAGELFF
TRBV19	CASSMTVTGNTIYF
TRBV19	CASSIALLLIGSGTQHF
TRBV7-9	CASSNRGEGGQGQIYGYTF
TRBV28	CASSWAGRLSYGYTF
TRBV7-2	CASSPRGVGAKNIQYF
TRBV2	CASSEIRNSYNSPLHF
TRBV6-5	CASSYQGATGNTIYF
TRBV28	CASRPRDLREKLFF
TRBV2	CASSPLEGDTDTQYF
TRBV18	CASSPVVGKTQYF
TRBV6-5	CASSLGLAAGELFF
TRBV19	CASRPLGNTEAFF
TRBV9	CASSVEPLYNEQFF
TRBV5-1	CASEGGGETQYF
TRBV6-6	CASSNRELEKLFF
TRBV10-3	CAISGKGQTNTEAFF
TRBV9	CASSRGRGSGNTIYF
TRBV7-8	CASSLGLAGVGEQYF
TRBV5-8	CASSRRGGVEQYF
TRBV18	CASSRAGRDNEQFF
TRBV10-3	CAIAKQGTGELFF
TRBV28	CASRAGTGDGYTF
TRBV5-6	CASSFLDREDGYTF
TRBV18	CASSPNRATDTQYF
TRBV28	CASSFRGAYEQYF
TRBV29-1	CSARTDTGETQYF
TRBV5-4	CASSLRGIGVGYTF
TRBV7-8	CVSSLSSGHTDTQYF